A selection of T cell receptor beta chains follows, all from one sample in a study of OX40 agonist ivuxolimab in advanced cancers. Only in-frame clones appear in the TCRdb table, and some are missing; sequencing was by immunoSEQ multiplex PCR. The sample includes about 91,000 clones, 70% to 90% seen only once; the top ten take approximately 0.5%. This specimen was CD4+ or CD8+ T cells sorted from blood, taken in a trial of the OX40 agonist ivuxolimab. The receptors derive from an adult with an advanced solid tumor such as melanoma, head and neck, liver or kidney cancer. The CDR3 runs from the conserved cysteine through the conserved F or W. A D gene is named only where the DNA matches it firmly. Clone size appears in some rows only: once, few, many, or a class for an expanded clone.

>TRBJ1-2|NA|TRBV7-2|NA
TGTGCCAGCAGCTTAGCTTTCGGAGGGGACGGCTACACCTTC
CASSLAFGGDGYTF
>TRBJ2-3|NA|TRBV9|TRBD2
TGTGCCAGCAGCCCCCGGACTAGCGGGGGGGCAGATACGCAGTATTTT
CASSPRTSGGADTQYF
>TRBJ2-2|NA|TRBV6-1|TRBD2
TGTGCCAGCCCCCAGGGAGGGACCGGGGAGCTGTTTTTT
CASPQGGTGELFF
>TRBJ2-7|once|TRBV25-1|TRBD1
TGTGCCAGCAGTGATAGGGGGCGATACGAGCAGTACTTC
CASSDRGRYEQYF
>TRBJ2-3|NA|TRBV19|NA
TGTGCCAGTACCTCGACTGCCCCTCTTAGAAAGCAGTATTTT
CASTSTAPLRKQYF
>TRBJ2-6|NA|TRBV2|NA
TGTGCCAGCAGTGCCGGGACACCTGGGGCCAACGTCCTGACTTTC
CASSAGTPGANVLTF
>TRBJ1-3|NA|TRBV10-3|NA
TGTGCCATCAGTGAGTCGAAGGTTATCTCTGGAAACACCATATATTTT
CAISESKVISGNTIYF
>TRBJ2-1|NA|TRBV5-4|TRBD2
TGTGCCAGCAGCTTGCCTAGCGGGGATGAGCAGTTCTTC
CASSLPSGDEQFF
>TRBJ1-1|NA|TRBV11-2|NA
TGTGCCAGCAGTCAGGACAGGAACACTGAAGCTTTCTTT
CASSQDRNTEAFF
>TRBJ2-5|NA|TRBV5-4|NA
TGTGCCAGCAGCCTACACCACCGGGACTCCGCTGCGGCCCAGTACTTC
CASSLHHRDSAAAQYF
>TRBJ2-1|NA|TRBV7-3|TRBD2
TGTGCCAGCAGCCCGGGCGGGGGAATCTCCTACAATGAGCAGTTCTTC
CASSPGGGISYNEQFF
>TRBJ2-3|NA|TRBV5-1|NA
TGCGCCAGCAGCTTGACGCGGGTTGGGAGCACAGATACGCAGTATTTT
CASSLTRVGSTDTQYF
>TRBJ2-7|NA|TRBV4-3|NA
TGCGCCAGCAGGGCCCAGGACTACGAGCAGTACTTC
CASRAQDYEQYF
>TRBJ2-1|once|TRBV6-5|TRBD1
TGTGCCAGCAGTTACTCCGGGACAGGGAGGGATGAGCAGTTCTTC
CASSYSGTGRDEQFF
>TRBJ2-1|once|TRBV10-3|NA
TGTGCCATCAGTGAGTACTCTCAGGGTTGGGGAGCTTCGGGGAATGAGCAGTTCTTC
CAISEYSQGWGASGNEQFF
>TRBJ2-5|NA|TRBV5-5|TRBD1
TGTGCCAGCAGCTTGGCAGGGACAGCTCCTAGGGAGACCCAGTACTTC
CASSLAGTAPRETQYF
>TRBJ2-5|once|TRBV9|NA
TGTGCCAGCAGCGTAGTAGGGGGGTTCTCTGAGACCCAGTACTTC
CASSVVGGFSETQYF
>TRBJ2-1|once|TRBV18|NA
TGTGCCAGCTTGGGAGGGACATCCTACAATGAGCAGTTCTTC
CASLGGTSYNEQFF
>TRBJ2-1|NA|TRBV28|TRBD1
TGTGCCAGCAAGAATTCCGGGACAGGGGGCAATGAGCAGTTCTTC
CASKNSGTGGNEQFF
>TRBJ1-5|NA|TRBV7-9|NA
TGTGCCAGCAGCTTAGGCTCGACGGTTTATAGCAATCAGCCCCAGCATTTT
CASSLGSTVYSNQPQHF
>TRBJ2-6|once|TRBV5-4|NA
TGTGCCAGCAGCCTAGACAACTCTGGGGCCAACGTCCTGACTTTC
CASSLDNSGANVLTF
>TRBJ2-1|NA|TRBV20-1|NA
TGCAGTGACGTTTCTGGGGGTGAGCAGTTCTTC
CSDVSGGEQFF
>TRBJ1-5|NA|TRBV19|TRBD1
TGTGCCAGTGCGGGACAGGGAACAAGGCCCCAGCATTTT
CASAGQGTRPQHF
>TRBJ1-5|NA|TRBV7-9|NA
TGTGCCAGCAGCATACAGGGAGGCAATCAGCCCCAGCATTTT
CASSIQGGNQPQHF
>TRBJ2-1|NA|TRBV29-1|NA
TGCAGCGTTCTCGGGGGTTTAGACAATGAGCAGTTCTTC
CSVLGGLDNEQFF
>TRBJ2-1|NA|TRBV5-8|NA
TGTGCCAGCAGCACGAGCAATGAGCAGTTCTTC
CASSTSNEQFF
>TRBJ2-5|few|TRBV19|TRBD2
TGTGCCAGTAGTATGCTAGCGGGGGATAGGACCCAGTACTTC
CASSMLAGDRTQYF
>TRBJ2-1|NA|TRBV15|NA
TGTGCCACCACTGTGGGGGGGCAGGATGATGAGCAGTTCTTC
CATTVGGQDDEQFF
>TRBJ2-4|NA|TRBV6-6|NA
TGTGCCAGCAGTGGGGCAATGGGGGGGCCGAAAAACATTCAGTACTTC
CASSGAMGGPKNIQYF
>TRBJ1-4|NA|TRBV5-1|TRBD1
TGCGCCAGCAGCCCGGGACAGATGGGTGAAAAACTGTTTTTT
CASSPGQMGEKLFF
>TRBJ2-1|NA|TRBV6-1|NA
TGTGCCAGCAGGCATGAGCAGTTCTTC
CASRHEQFF
>TRBJ2-3|few|TRBV5-8|NA
TGTGCCAGCAGCTTGTTAGTGGGCGGCACAGATACGCAGTATTTT
CASSLLVGGTDTQYF
>TRBJ2-3|NA|TRBV7-2|NA
TGTGCCAGCAGCTTATCAATGGTGGGGACAGATACGCAGTATTTT
CASSLSMVGTDTQYF
>TRBJ2-3|NA|TRBV9|NA
TGTGCCAGCAGCGTAGGGGTAGCTTCAAGCACAGATACGCAGTATTTT
CASSVGVASSTDTQYF
>TRBJ2-1|NA|TRBV5-5|NA
TGTGCCAGCAGCTTGGATCCCGGGGGCTCCTACAATGAGCAGTTCTTC
CASSLDPGGSYNEQFF
>TRBJ1-2|NA|TRBV2|TRBD1
TGTGCCAGCACCGTGACAGGGGGTGAGGGCTACACCTTC
CASTVTGGEGYTF
>TRBJ1-1|NA|TRBV14|NA
TGTGCCAGCAGGCTCCAGCCGAACACTGAAGCTTTCTTT
CASRLQPNTEAFF
>TRBJ2-2|NA|TRBV5-1|TRBD1
TGCGCCAGCAGCTCTACAGGGGAGCGTAGGGGGGAGCTGTTTTTT
CASSSTGERRGELFF
>TRBJ2-5|NA|TRBV5-1|NA
TGCGCCAGCAGCGGAACTAGTGGGGGGGCCCTGGTCCAAGAGACCCAGTACTTC
CASSGTSGGALVQETQYF
>TRBJ1-6|once|TRBV6-5|NA
TGTGCCAGCAACCCCCCGCCCCGAGATTCACCCCTCCACTTT
CASNPPPRDSPLHF
>TRBJ2-5|once|TRBV10-3|TRBD1
TGTGCCGTCAAGCCGGGACAGGGGGACCAGTACTTC
CAVKPGQGDQYF
>TRBJ1-6|NA|TRBV2|NA
TGTGCCAGCAGCCCCCAAGGGGTTGAAAATTCACCCCTCCACTTT
CASSPQGVENSPLHF
>TRBJ2-1|NA|TRBV7-9|NA
TGTGCCAGCAGCTTAACTGGCATCGAGCAGTTCTTC
CASSLTGIEQFF
>TRBJ2-7|NA|TRBV5-4|TRBD2
TGTGCCAGCAGCTCTTCTCCCACTAGCGGGGGTCACGAGCAGTACTTC
CASSSSPTSGGHEQYF
>TRBJ2-7|NA|TRBV5-6|NA
TGTGCCAGCAGCTTAAAGTTAACCTACGAGCAGTACTTC
CASSLKLTYEQYF
>TRBJ2-2|NA|TRBV5-1|NA
TGCGCCAGCAGCCCAGGTTCGGGAACCCACGGCGGGGAGCTGTTTTTT
CASSPGSGTHGGELFF
>TRBJ1-5|NA|TRBV2|NA
TGTGCCAGCAGGCAAGCAGTTAATCAGCCCCAGCATTTT
CASRQAVNQPQHF
>TRBJ1-2|NA|TRBV2|NA
TGTGCCAGCAGTGGGGCAGGGGTTAACTATGGCTACACCTTC
CASSGAGVNYGYTF
>TRBJ2-5|NA|TRBV27|NA
TGTGCCAGCAGTTCATTGGGACGGGGACAAGAGACCCAGTACTTC
CASSSLGRGQETQYF
>TRBJ2-7|NA|TRBV5-4|NA
TGTGCCAGCAGCTTGCTTCGCGGGACATTGAACTACGAGCAGTACTTC
CASSLLRGTLNYEQYF
>TRBJ2-3|NA|TRBV7-6|TRBD1
TGTGCCAGCAGCGTGGGACAGGGAGCAGATACGCAGTATTTT
CASSVGQGADTQYF
>TRBJ2-5|NA|TRBV20-1|NA
TGCGGAGCAAAAGGGGGGGAGACCCAGTACTTC
CGAKGGETQYF
>TRBJ2-5|once|TRBV6-1|NA
TGTGCCAGCAGTGACCCTCCAGGGACCCACGAGACCCAGTACTTC
CASSDPPGTHETQYF